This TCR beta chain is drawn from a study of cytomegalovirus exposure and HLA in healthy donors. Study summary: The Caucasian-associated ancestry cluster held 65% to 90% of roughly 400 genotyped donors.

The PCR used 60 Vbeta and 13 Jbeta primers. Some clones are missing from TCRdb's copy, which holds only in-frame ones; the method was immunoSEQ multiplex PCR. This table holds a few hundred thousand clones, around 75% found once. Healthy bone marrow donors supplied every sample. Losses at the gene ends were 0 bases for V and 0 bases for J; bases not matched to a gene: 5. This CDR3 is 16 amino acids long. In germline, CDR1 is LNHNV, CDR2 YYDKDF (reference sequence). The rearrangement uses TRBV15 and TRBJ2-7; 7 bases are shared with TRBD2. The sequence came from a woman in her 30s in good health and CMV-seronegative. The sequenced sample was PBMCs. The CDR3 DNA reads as TGTGCCACCAGCAGAGAGTTGGGGACTACCTCCTACGAGCAGTACTTC. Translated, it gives CATSRELGTTSYEQYF.